This note documents a single T cell receptor (beta chain) sequence. The ends were cut back, 8 bases at V and 3 bases at J, with 13 bases in the middle. This CDR3 region has 14 residues. Germline lookup yields CDR1 MGHRA and CDR2 YSYEKL. This entry is derived from a study of molecular identifiers for immune sequencing clone quantification. Sorted naive CD8 T cells, roughly 17,000 to 1,100,000, were sequenced from 10%, 30% or 50% RNA. TCRdb reprocessed the PCR reads with MiXCR, giving one entry per CDR3 protein. Among 490,000 or so distinct CDR3 sequences listed, less than 30% were seen once. The genes are TRBV4-1 and TRBJ2-2; no reliable D call. The source of this sequence is a human donor in good health. Some libraries in this study had Jurkat cell RNA spiked in. Sequenced sample: naive CD8+ T cells from blood, with Jurkat cell RNA spiked in. Subset: FACS-sorted CD8+CD4-CCR7+CD45RA+ naive T cells. CDR3 bases: TGCGCCAGCGGCTTTGGTGACTACACCGGGGAGCTGTTTTTT. It specifies CASGFGDYTGELFF.